The 17 T cell receptor beta chains below come from one sample, sequenced in a study of OX40 agonist ivuxolimab in advanced cancers. TCRdb keeps only in-frame clones here, not all; method: immunoSEQ multiplex PCR. The table records about 13,000 clones, 67% of them present only once. The sample in question was CD4+ or CD8+ T cells sorted from blood, obtained in a trial of the OX40 agonist ivuxolimab. Receptors originate from an adult with an advanced solid tumor such as melanoma, head and neck, liver or kidney cancer.

Sample share makes this clone medium-sized. This chain's CDR3 is CASSLLNYNEQFF. DNA of the CDR3: TGTGCCAGCAGCCTGTTAAACTACAATGAGCAGTTCTTC. The rearrangement joins TRBV5-8 to TRBJ2-1; D unresolved. The CDR3 totals 13 residues. The germline CDR1 and CDR2 sequences are SGHTS and YDEGEE. The V gene lost 4 bases and the J gene lost 3 bases, with 8 bases spanning the gap.

The rearrangement uses TRBV7-8 and TRBJ1-5; possibly TRBD1 for D (5 bases). Trimming stripped 1 base from V and 2 bases from J, with 15 bases between. The CDR3 runs 17 residues. Germline CDR1 reads SGHVS; CDR2 reads FQNEAQ. The CDR3 nucleotides read TGTGCCAGCAGCTTAGATGGTTGGGGACCGGGCAATCAGCCCCAGCATTTT. Protein product: CASSLDGWGPGNQPQHF.

The chain couples TRBV4-1 to TRBJ1-1; D unclear. Germline V gene data show CDR1 as MGHRA and CDR2 as YSYEKL. The CDR3 has 15 amino acids. V lost 8 bases and J 0 bases, leaving 16 bases between the germline ends. The CDR3 protein is CASRPIGRMNTEAFF. The CDR3 coding sequence is TGCGCCAGCCGGCCGATCGGACGGATGAACACTGAAGCTTTCTTT.

V and J are TRBV7-9 and TRBJ2-7, with D possibly TRBD2 on 5 matching bases. The CDR3 loop spans 15 amino acids. With 5 bases removed from V and 6 bases from J, the gap between germline ends came to 20 bases. The germline CDR1 and CDR2 sequences are SEHNR and FQNEAQ (reference sequence). The CDR3 region is CASSGGVGVWGEQYF. CDR3 sequence (DNA): TGTGCCAGCAGCGGTGGGGTCGGGGTCTGGGGCGAGCAGTACTTC.

This clone appeared a single time. The V gene is TRBV5-6, the J gene TRBJ2-7, with D perhaps TRBD1 or TRBD2 (5 bases each). This CDR3 is built from 15 residues. CDR1 is SGHDT, CDR2 YYEEEE, per germline. Trimming left V 3 bases short and J 2 bases short, with 15 bases between. The CDR3 nucleotides are TGTGCCAGCAGCTCACCCCGGGACGGGGCCTACGAGCAGTACTTC. Encoded protein: CASSSPRDGAYEQYF.

Sample share makes this clone medium-sized (0.01 to 0.1%). The V gene is TRBV11-2, the J gene TRBJ2-7, with 11 bases fitting TRBD2. Germline trimming cut 5 bases from V and 2 bases from J; bases unmatched to any gene: 8. The CDR3 extends over 16 amino acids. The germline gives CDR1 SGHAT, CDR2 FQNNGV. The CDR3 nucleotides are TGTGCCAGCAGCCCCTTCGGACTAGCGGGTCCCTACGAGCAGTACTTC. This translates into CASSPFGLAGPYEQYF. Using reference TRBV11-2 and TRBJ2-7 for the parts outside the CDR3, the full variable domain is EAGVAQSPRYKIIEKRQSVAFWCNPISGHATLYWYQQILGQGPKLLIQFQNNGVVDDSQLPKDRFSAERLKGVDSTLKIQPAKLEDSAVYLCASSPFGLAGPYEQYFGPGTRLTVT.

This clone ranks as medium-sized (0.01 to 0.1%). The chain combines TRBV11-1 with TRBJ1-2, with 8 bases that match TRBD1. Germline trimming cut 0 bases from V and 6 bases from J; bases unmatched to any gene: 6. The germline CDR1 and CDR2 sequences are SGHAT and FQDESV (reference sequence). CDR3 size: 15 residues. The CDR3: CASSLARTGGDGYTF. The CDR3 DNA sequence: TGTGCCAGCAGCTTAGCAAGAACAGGGGGTGATGGCTACACCTTC.

The chain has TRBV28 and TRBJ1-4; D gene uncertain. From germline, CDR1 is MDHEN and CDR2 SYDVKM. The CDR3 is 14 amino acids. The V end lost 2 bases, the J end lost 0 bases, and 4 bases lay between the germline ends. As DNA, the CDR3 is TGTGCCAGCAGTTTACCCGCAACTAATGAAAAACTGTTTTTT. Amino acid sequence: CASSLPATNEKLFF. The full variable domain, in which reference TRBV28 and TRBJ1-4 provide the parts outside the CDR3, is DVKVTQSSRYLVKRTGEKVFLECVQDMDHENMFWYRQDPGLGLRLIYFSYDVKMKEKGDIPEGYSVSREKKERFSLILESASTNQTSMYLCASSLPATNEKLFFGSGTQLSVL.

The genes are TRBV5-6 and TRBJ2-1, with D unclear. V was shortened by 2 bases and J by 4 bases, with 10 bases between the two germline ends. Germline CDR1 and CDR2: SGHDT and YYEEEE. This CDR3 has 14 residues. The CDR3 spells CASSFLTGYNEQFF. In DNA form, the CDR3 reads TGTGCCAGCAGCTTTTTAACCGGATACAATGAGCAGTTCTTC. The full variable domain, in which reference TRBV5-6 and TRBJ2-1 provide the parts outside the CDR3, is DAGVTQSPTHLIKTRGQQVTLRCSPKSGHDTVSWYQQALGQGPQFIFQYYEEEERQRGNFPDRFSGHQFPNYSSELNVNALLLGDSALYLCASSFLTGYNEQFFGPGTRLTVL.

This chain connects TRBV11-2 to TRBJ2-3; D unresolved. Trimming shortened V by 0 bases and J by 8 bases, and 9 bases separated the two germline ends. This CDR3 has 13 residues. The germline V gene encodes CDR1 SGHAT and CDR2 FQNNGV. The CDR3 DNA follows: TGTGCCAGCAGCTTAGATCTGGGCACTACGCAGTATTTT. This translates into CASSLDLGTTQYF.

The chain has TRBV5-6 and TRBJ2-5; D not resolved. The end of the DNA aligns better with TRBJ2-7, so the J call may be wrong. Germline V gene sequence: CDR1 SGHDT, CDR2 YYEEEE. The CDR3 has 14 residues. The CDR3 is CASSLAFISYEQYF. CDR3 DNA sequence: TGTGCCAGCAGCTTGGCTTTCATCTCCTACGAGCAGTACTTC.

This clone was counted ten times or more. The genes are TRBV27 and TRBJ2-7, with 9 bases lining up with TRBD1. V was pared by 5 bases and J by 2 bases, with 7 bases of the junction left unmatched. The CDR3 sequence is 15 residues long. Germline V CDR1 and CDR2: MNHEY, SMNVEV (reference sequence). CDR3 sequence reads: CASSAGQGFPYEQYF. DNA for the CDR3: TGTGCCAGCAGTGCCGGACAGGGGTTTCCCTACGAGCAGTACTTC.

The chain links TRBV7-3 to TRBJ2-2; D not resolved. Germline V gives CDR1 SGHTA, CDR2 FQGTGA. V was cut by 3 bases and J by 6 bases, with 5 bases left in between. The CDR3 spans 12 residues. The CDR3 DNA is TGTGCCAGCAGCTTCTCCCCCGGGGAGCTGTTTTTT. Its translation is CASSFSPGELFF.

This chain links TRBV6-6 with TRBJ2-1; D gene ambiguous. The length of the CDR3 is 13 residues. Per germline, CDR1 MNHNY and CDR2 SVGAGI (reference sequence). V lost 10 bases and J 1 base, leaving 11 bases between the germline ends. CDR3 loop: CATRSESYNEQFF. DNA of the CDR3: TGTGCCACCCGGAGCGAATCCTACAATGAGCAGTTCTTC.

A few counts support this clone. V usage is TRBV6-1 and J usage is TRBJ2-1; 9 bases line up with TRBD2. The trim removed 6 bases at V and 8 bases at J, leaving 5 bases unmatched. Looked up from germline, CDR1 is MNHNS and CDR2 is SASEGT. The CDR3 length is 13 residues. CDR3 amino acids: CASSPGLAYEQFF. As DNA, the CDR3 is TGTGCCAGCAGCCCGGGACTAGCCTATGAGCAGTTCTTC.

This chain links TRBV28 with TRBJ2-7; tentatively, D is TRBD2 (5 bases). The CDR3 extends over 13 amino acids. The V end was cut by 7 bases, the J end by 3 bases, with 13 bases between. Germline values: CDR1 MDHEN, CDR2 SYDVKM. CDR3 region: CASTAEANYEQYF. The CDR3 coding sequence is TGTGCCAGCACCGCGGAGGCAAACTACGAGCAGTACTTC. The whole variable domain, filled in from reference TRBV28 and TRBJ2-7, reads DVKVTQSSRYLVKRTGEKVFLECVQDMDHENMFWYRQDPGLGLRLIYFSYDVKMKEKGDIPEGYSVSREKKERFSLILESASTNQTSMYLCASTAEANYEQYFGPGTRLTVT.

This clone was picked up one time. The rearrangement joins TRBV27 to TRBJ2-3, with 13 nucleotides matching TRBD2. Losses at the gene ends were 1 base for V and 10 bases for J; bases not matched to a gene: 5. The CDR3 is 15 amino acids. Per germline, CDR1 MNHEY and CDR2 SMNVEV (reference sequence). The CDR3 nucleotides are TGTGCCAGCAGTTTATGGACTAGCGGGAGTCAATCGCAGTATTTT. Amino acids: CASSLWTSGSQSQYF.